Following are 26 T cell receptor beta chains from one sample sequenced in a study of blood T cell repertoires in COVID-19. Assay: immunoSEQ multiplex PCR; the TCRdb copy retains only in-frame clones and omits some. The sample comprises 250,000 to 400,000 clones, approximately 90% of which are singletons, and approximately 1.6% rests with the top ten. The sample comprised peripheral blood. The receptors shown here come from a woman in her twenties or thirties with COVID-19, enrolled during active disease.

This chain links TRBV6-1 with TRBJ2-1, with 8 bases that match TRBD2. V gave up 2 bases and J gave up 7 bases; unmatched junction bases: 10. Germline V gene sequence: CDR1 MNHNS, CDR2 SASEGT. The length of the CDR3 is 16 residues. CDR3 region: CASSEIFGGAKNEQFF. The CDR3 nucleotides read TGTGCCAGCAGTGAAATCTTCGGGGGGGCGAAAAATGAGCAGTTCTTC.

Only a few counts were recorded for this clone. The V call is TRBV7-2, the J call TRBJ1-6; TRBD1 matches at 9 bases. This CDR3 contains 14 residues. Unmatched junction bases numbered 4, after V lost 5 bases and J lost 8 bases. CDR1 is SGHTA and CDR2 is FQGNSA in the germline V gene. In DNA, the CDR3 is TGTGCCAGCAGCCCCCGGACAGGGGATTCACCCCTCCACTTT. This codes for CASSPRTGDSPLHF.

The rearrangement links TRBV12-3 or TRBV12-4 to TRBJ2-1; weak D call: TRBD2 (6 bases). V shed 3 bases and J shed 7 bases, with 10 bases lying between them. The CDR3 totals 13 residues. The CDR3 DNA follows: TGTGCCAGCAGTTTCGCGGGACCAAATGAGCAGTTCTTC. This translates into CASSFAGPNEQFF.

This chain uses TRBV19 with TRBJ1-4, with 7 nucleotides matching TRBD1. J was trimmed by 3 bases and V by 5 bases; bases with no gene match: 6. This CDR3 is built from 15 residues. CDR1 and CDR2 (germline): LNHDA, SQIVND (reference sequence). The CDR3 coding sequence is TGTGCCAGTAGTGCGTGGACAGGTTCTAATGAAAAACTGTTTTTT. Translated: CASSAWTGSNEKLFF.

The rearrangement joins TRBV15 to TRBJ2-5; TRBD2 is a possible D gene (6 bases). This CDR3 spans 15 amino acids. With 8 bases removed from V and 1 base from J, the gap between germline ends came to 17 bases. Looked up from germline, CDR1 is LNHNV and CDR2 is YYDKDF (reference sequence). The CDR3 DNA sequence: TGTGCCACCGCGGCGGGGTACGGAAGCCAAGAGACCCAGTACTTC. Encoded protein: CATAAGYGSQETQYF. Together with reference TRBV15 and TRBJ2-5, the CDR3 gives the full variable domain: DAMVIQNPRYQVTQFGKPVTLSCSQTLNHNVMYWYQQKSSQAPKLLFHYYDKDFNNEADTPDNFQSRRPNTSFCFLDIRSPGLGDTAMYLCATAAGYGSQETQYFGPGTRLLVL.

The chain couples TRBV5-6 to TRBJ1-2, with 9 bases matching TRBD1. The ends lost 5 bases at V and 8 bases at J; junction bases unmatched: 13. Germline loops: CDR1 SGHDT, CDR2 YYEEEE. The CDR3 has 15 amino acids. CDR3 sequence reads: CASSAGGTGLRGYTF. The CDR3 DNA reads TGTGCCAGCAGTGCAGGAGGGACAGGGTTGCGGGGCTACACCTTC. Full variable domain (outside the CDR3, taken from reference TRBV5-6 and TRBJ1-2): DAGVTQSPTHLIKTRGQQVTLRCSPKSGHDTVSWYQQALGQGPQFIFQYYEEEERQRGNFPDRFSGHQFPNYSSELNVNALLLGDSALYLCASSAGGTGLRGYTFGSGTRLTVV.

The V and J genes are TRBV19 and TRBJ2-3; 9 bases agree with TRBD1. The germline V gene has CDR1 LNHDA and CDR2 SQIVND (reference sequence). There are 14 residues in the CDR3. The trim removed 6 bases at V and 5 bases at J, leaving 6 bases unmatched. The CDR3 DNA reads as TGTGCCAGTAGCGGACAGGGGTCGGTAGATACGCAGTATTTT. The encoded protein is CASSGQGSVDTQYF.

This chain connects TRBV5-1 to TRBJ2-1, with D tentatively TRBD1 (7 bases). Germline loops: CDR1 SGHRS, CDR2 YFSETQ. Trimming stripped 3 bases from V and 9 bases from J, with 22 bases between. This CDR3 region has 16 residues. CDR3 residues: CASSWGAQIEGAEQFF. The CDR3, as DNA: TGCGCCAGCAGCTGGGGGGCGCAAATAGAGGGGGCTGAGCAGTTCTTC.

The V and J genes are TRBV11-2 and TRBJ2-7; TRBD1 aligns across 8 bases. This CDR3 spans 16 amino acids. Germline V CDR1 and CDR2: SGHAT, FQNNGV. V shed 3 bases, J shed 4 bases, and the junction held 11 bases outside the gene matches. Here the CDR3 reads CASSFQNQGARYEQYF. The CDR3 DNA is TGTGCCAGCAGCTTCCAGAATCAGGGGGCTCGGTACGAGCAGTACTTC.

The chain links TRBV24-1 to TRBJ1-2; 10 positions agree with TRBD1. This CDR3 has 15 residues. Unmatched junction bases numbered 5, after V lost 3 bases and J lost 5 bases. Germline V gene data show CDR1 as KGHDR and CDR2 as SFDVKD. Here the CDR3 reads CATSDATGQGYGYTF. CDR3 nucleotides: TGTGCCACCAGTGATGCGACGGGACAGGGGTATGGCTACACCTTC.

This chain joins TRBV4-1 and TRBJ1-1, with 8 bases matching TRBD1. Trimming cost V 1 base and J 1 base; bases outside gene matches: 11. CDR3 size: 18 residues. The germline gives CDR1 MGHRA, CDR2 YSYEKL. The CDR3 bases are TGCGCCAGCAGCCAAGCGCTCGGTACAGGGGGGAAGAACACTGAAGCTTTCTTT. Protein sequence: CASSQALGTGGKNTEAFF.

As to this clone: Within the sample, other DNA sequences also encode this same CDR3. This chain joins TRBV18 and TRBJ2-7; tentative D call: TRBD1 (6 bases). Germline V CDR1 and CDR2: KGHSH, LQKENI. This CDR3 is built from 14 residues. V dropped 3 bases and J dropped 2 bases, with 11 bases sitting between them. The CDR3 DNA reads as TGTGCCAGCTCACCCGGGCAGGGGACCTACGAGCAGTACTTC. Translated, it gives CASSPGQGTYEQYF.

The rearrangement joins TRBV5-1 to TRBJ1-3; D is unresolved. The germline gives CDR1 SGHRS, CDR2 YFSETQ. The CDR3 has 15 amino acids. Trimming removed 4 bases at V and 2 bases at J, with 13 bases between. CDR3 coding DNA: TGCGCCAGCAGCCGAGCGGGAAGCCCTGGAAACACCATATATTTT. This translates into CASSRAGSPGNTIYF.

The table lists this clone with a few counts. The CDR3 coding sequence is TGTGCCAGCTCACCCGGACAGGGTGAAGCTTTCTTT. Encoded protein: CASSPGQGEAFF. This chain connects TRBV18 to TRBJ1-1, with TRBD1 matching over 8 bases. Germline V lookup: CDR1 KGHSH, CDR2 LQKENI. J was trimmed by 7 bases and V by 3 bases; bases with no gene match: 1. The CDR3 consists of 12 residues.

Only one count was recorded for this clone. The gene calls are TRBV5-6 and TRBJ2-4; D is possibly TRBD2 (5 bases). This CDR3 has 16 residues. CDR1 and CDR2 (germline): SGHDT, YYEEEE. V was clipped by 4 bases and J by 0 bases, with 14 bases between them. The CDR3 spells CASSRTGDLAKNIQYF. Here the CDR3 DNA reads TGTGCCAGCAGCCGGACTGGGGATCTAGCCAAAAACATTCAGTACTTC.

V and J are TRBV2 and TRBJ2-1; 12 bases agree with TRBD2. The V gene end was trimmed by 6 bases and the J gene end by 4 bases; junction bases not matched to a gene: 4. Germline V gene data show CDR1 as SNHLY and CDR2 as FYNNEI. The CDR3 is 15 amino acids. The CDR3 is CASRTGLAGYNEQFF. The CDR3 nucleotides read TGTGCCAGCAGGACTGGACTAGCGGGGTACAATGAGCAGTTCTTC.

The chain employs TRBV18 and TRBJ2-1; D call uncertain. The V end lost 5 bases, the J end lost 5 bases, and 13 bases lay between the germline ends. Looked up from germline, CDR1 is KGHSH and CDR2 is LQKENI. The CDR3 contains 14 residues. The CDR3: CASSSRHVNNEQFF. DNA of the CDR3: TGTGCCAGCTCATCACGGCATGTGAACAATGAGCAGTTCTTC.

The chain joins TRBV5-1 to TRBJ2-2, with 10 bases lining up with TRBD2. The germline CDR1 and CDR2 sequences are SGHRS and YFSETQ. Trimming cost V 0 bases and J 3 bases; bases outside gene matches: 2. The CDR3 has 16 amino acids. The CDR3 here is CASSLAGLADTGELFF. In DNA, the CDR3 is TGCGCCAGCAGCTTGGCCGGACTAGCGGACACCGGGGAGCTGTTTTTT.

V usage is TRBV4-1 and J usage is TRBJ1-1; D gene unclear. The V and J ends lost 4 bases and 3 bases respectively, with 12 bases between them. The CDR3 contains 14 residues. The germline V gene has CDR1 MGHRA and CDR2 YSYEKL. CDR3 region: CASSPTLADTEAFF. The CDR3 DNA sequence: TGCGCCAGCAGCCCGACCCTGGCGGACACTGAAGCTTTCTTT.

The rearrangement links TRBV5-1 to TRBJ1-1; tentatively, D is TRBD1 (6 bases). The ends were cut back, 0 bases at V and 1 base at J, with 10 bases in the middle. CDR1 is SGHRS, CDR2 YFSETQ, per germline. This CDR3 contains 15 residues. DNA for the CDR3: TGCGCCAGCAGCTTGGGCGGACAGTCGAACACTGAAGCTTTCTTT. Translating it yields CASSLGGQSNTEAFF.

In regard to this clone: The same CDR3 is also encoded by other DNA sequences in this sample. The chain links TRBV29-1 to TRBJ1-1; D uncertain. Germline assignment: CDR1 SQVTM and CDR2 ANQGSEA. The V end lost 3 bases, the J end lost 2 bases, and 10 bases lay between the germline ends. This CDR3 has 13 amino acids. In DNA form, the CDR3 reads TGCAGCGTTGACGAGGGCGCAAACACTGAAGCTTTCTTT. Translation gives CSVDEGANTEAFF.

The chain links TRBV7-2 to TRBJ2-2; a weak D match, TRBD2 (6 bases). Germline V CDR1 and CDR2: SGHTA, FQGNSA. The CDR3 extends over 15 amino acids. V dropped 3 bases and J dropped 6 bases, with 14 bases sitting between them. The CDR3 region has the DNA TGTGCCAGCAGCTTCTCCCGATGGGGGGCCGGGGAGCTGTTTTTT. Amino acids: CASSFSRWGAGELFF. Looking up the rest from reference TRBV7-2 and TRBJ2-2 gives the full variable domain: GAGVSQSPSNKVTEKGKDVELRCDPISGHTALYWYRQSLGQGLEFLIYFQGNSAPDKSGLPSDRFSAERTGGSVSTLTIQRTQQEDSAVYLCASSFSRWGAGELFFGEGSRLTVL.

This clone was detected only once. V usage is TRBV5-6 and J usage is TRBJ2-3; the D gene is possibly TRBD2 (7 bases). The CDR3 has 16 amino acids. The V end lost 2 bases, the J end lost 1 base, and 14 bases lay between the germline ends. CDR1 is SGHDT and CDR2 is YYEEEE in the germline V gene. The CDR3 sequence is CASSFRGAVGTDTQYF. CDR3 DNA sequence: TGTGCCAGCAGCTTTCGGGGGGCCGTCGGCACAGATACGCAGTATTTT.

The chain joins TRBV2 to TRBJ2-5; 10 bases map to TRBD1. The CDR3 runs 14 residues. The J segment lost 5 bases and the V segment lost 5 bases, leaving 5 bases of the junction unmatched. Germline loops: CDR1 SNHLY, CDR2 FYNNEI. CDR3 loop: CASSRDRGDETQYF. CDR3 nucleotide sequence: TGTGCCAGCAGTAGGGACAGGGGAGACGAGACCCAGTACTTC.

This chain joins TRBV19 and TRBJ1-5; 7 bases match TRBD1. The V segment lost 3 bases and the J segment 6 bases; nucleotides outside the gene matches: 8. Germline CDR1 LNHDA, CDR2 SQIVND (reference sequence). This CDR3 comprises 15 residues. Here the CDR3 reads CASSISGGGGQPQHF. The CDR3 DNA follows: TGTGCCAGTAGTATTTCTGGAGGGGGCGGTCAGCCCCAGCATTTT.

V gene TRBV9 combines with J gene TRBJ2-5; D is possibly TRBD2 (5 bases). Germline CDR1 reads SGDLS; CDR2 reads YYNGEE. CDR3 length: 15 amino acids. V shed 0 bases and J shed 5 bases, with 14 bases lying between them. This CDR3 is CASSVGGWYGETQYF. CDR3 nucleotide sequence: TGTGCCAGCAGCGTAGGAGGGTGGTATGGGGAGACCCAGTACTTC.